Included here is one T cell receptor (beta chain) sequence, with context. The antigen remains undetermined. Trimming cost V 5 bases and J 4 bases, with 10 bases left between them. In germline, CDR1 is MNHNS, CDR2 SASEGT. The CDR3 contains 13 residues. These data belong to a study of read filtering for tumor transcriptome and immune sequencing. On the study more broadly: Mean patient age was roughly 70 years, range roughly 40 to 80; over 16 male, around 15 female. DNase treatment preceded whole-transcriptome library preparation. Whole-study results and caveats: Correlation between methods rose after single-read clonotypes were removed.

This library used 300 to 500 ng RNA and molecular barcoded adaptors spanning alpha/delta and beta/gamma chains. TCRdb redid the calling of the reads with MiXCR, one entry per CDR3 protein. The sample carries about 130,000 distinct CDR3 sequences, 13% recorded once. Sequencing used a population of CD138-negative cells sorted from bone marrow. The V and J genes are TRBV6-1 and TRBJ2-3; the D gene is possibly TRBD1 (6 bases). The TCR originated in a donor at least 40 years old with multiple myeloma. CDR3 nucleotides: TGTGCCAGCAGTAGGACAGATCCAGATACGCAGTATTTT. Translating it yields CASSRTDPDTQYF.